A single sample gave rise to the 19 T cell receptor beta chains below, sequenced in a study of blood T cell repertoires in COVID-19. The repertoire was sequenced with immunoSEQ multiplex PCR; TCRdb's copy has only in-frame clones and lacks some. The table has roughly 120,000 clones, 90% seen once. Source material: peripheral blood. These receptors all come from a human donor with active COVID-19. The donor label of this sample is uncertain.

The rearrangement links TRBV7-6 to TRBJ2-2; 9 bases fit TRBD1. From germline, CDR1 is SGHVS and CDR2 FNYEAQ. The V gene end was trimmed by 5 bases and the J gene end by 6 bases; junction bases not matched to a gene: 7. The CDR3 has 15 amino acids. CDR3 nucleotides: TGTGCCAGCAGCACAAAGGGACAGGGTCCCGGGGAGCTGTTTTTT. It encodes CASSTKGQGPGELFF.

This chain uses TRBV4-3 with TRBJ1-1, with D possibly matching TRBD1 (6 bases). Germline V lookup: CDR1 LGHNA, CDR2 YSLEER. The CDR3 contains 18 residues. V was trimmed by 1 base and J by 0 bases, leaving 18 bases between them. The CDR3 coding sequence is TGCGCCAGCAGCCAAGTTTTGGGGGGCGGGAGTCTGAACACTGAAGCTTTCTTT. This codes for CASSQVLGGGSLNTEAFF.

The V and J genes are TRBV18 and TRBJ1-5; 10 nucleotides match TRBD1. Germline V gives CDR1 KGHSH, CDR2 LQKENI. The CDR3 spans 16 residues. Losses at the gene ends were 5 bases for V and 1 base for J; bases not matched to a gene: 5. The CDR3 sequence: CASSDRQGASNQPQHF. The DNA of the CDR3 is TGTGCCAGCTCAGATCGACAGGGGGCAAGCAATCAGCCCCAGCATTTT.

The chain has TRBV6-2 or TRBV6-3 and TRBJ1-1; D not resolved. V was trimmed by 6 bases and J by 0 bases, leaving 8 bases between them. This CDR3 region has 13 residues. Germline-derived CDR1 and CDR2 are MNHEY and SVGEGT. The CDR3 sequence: CASSLVLNTEAFF. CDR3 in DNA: TGTGCCAGCAGCTTAGTCCTGAACACTGAAGCTTTCTTT.

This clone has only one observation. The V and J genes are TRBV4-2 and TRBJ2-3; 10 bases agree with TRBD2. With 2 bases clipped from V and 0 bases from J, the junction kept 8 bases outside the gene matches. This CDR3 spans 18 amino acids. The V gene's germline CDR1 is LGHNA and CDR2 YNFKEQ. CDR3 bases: TGTGCCAGCAGCCAAAGTCCTAGCGGGGGCATAAGCACAGATACGCAGTATTTT. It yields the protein CASSQSPSGGISTDTQYF.

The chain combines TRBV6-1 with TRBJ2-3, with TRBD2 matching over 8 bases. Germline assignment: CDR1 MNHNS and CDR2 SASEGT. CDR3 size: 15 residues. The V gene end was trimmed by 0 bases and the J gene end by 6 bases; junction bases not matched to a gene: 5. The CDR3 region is CASSEAPGGWDTQYF. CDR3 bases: TGTGCCAGCAGTGAAGCCCCGGGGGGGTGGGATACGCAGTATTTT.

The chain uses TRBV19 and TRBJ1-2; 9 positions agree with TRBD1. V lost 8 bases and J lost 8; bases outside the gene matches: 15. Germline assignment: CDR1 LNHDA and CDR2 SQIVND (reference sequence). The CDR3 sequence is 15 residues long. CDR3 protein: CASREQQGARAGYTF. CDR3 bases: TGTGCCAGTCGAGAACAACAGGGGGCTCGGGCCGGCTACACCTTC.

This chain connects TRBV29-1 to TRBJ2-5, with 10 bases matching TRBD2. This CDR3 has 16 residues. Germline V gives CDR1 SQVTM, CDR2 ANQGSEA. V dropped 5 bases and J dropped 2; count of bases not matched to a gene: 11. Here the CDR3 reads CSVNLAGAGIQETQYF. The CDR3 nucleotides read TGCAGCGTTAACCTAGCGGGGGCGGGGATTCAAGAGACCCAGTACTTC.

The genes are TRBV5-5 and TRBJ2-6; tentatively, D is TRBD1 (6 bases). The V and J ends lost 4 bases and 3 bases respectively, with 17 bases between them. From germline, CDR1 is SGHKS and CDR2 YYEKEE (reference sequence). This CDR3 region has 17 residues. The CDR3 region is CASSKTTPGVGANVLTF. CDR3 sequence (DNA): TGTGCCAGCAGCAAGACAACACCAGGGGTTGGGGCCAACGTCCTGACTTTC.

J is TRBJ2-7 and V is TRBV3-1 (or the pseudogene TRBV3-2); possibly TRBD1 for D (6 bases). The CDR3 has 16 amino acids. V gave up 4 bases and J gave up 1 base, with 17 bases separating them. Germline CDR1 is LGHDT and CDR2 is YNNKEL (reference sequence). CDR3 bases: TGTGCCAGCAGCCCAGGTGGGGGCGACAGTTCCTACGAGCAGTACTTC. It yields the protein CASSPGGGDSSYEQYF.

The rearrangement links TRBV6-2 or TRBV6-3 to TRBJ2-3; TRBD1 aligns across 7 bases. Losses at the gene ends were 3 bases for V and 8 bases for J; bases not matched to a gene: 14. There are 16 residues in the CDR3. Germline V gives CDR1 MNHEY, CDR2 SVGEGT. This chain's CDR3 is CASSYADRALLVTQYF. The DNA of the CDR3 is TGTGCCAGCAGTTATGCCGACAGGGCGCTCCTTGTTACGCAGTATTTT.

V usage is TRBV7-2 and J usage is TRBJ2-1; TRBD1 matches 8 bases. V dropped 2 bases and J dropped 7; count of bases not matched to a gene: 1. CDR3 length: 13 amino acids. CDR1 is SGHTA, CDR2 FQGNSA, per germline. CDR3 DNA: TGTGCCAGCAGCTTAAGACAGGGGAATGAGCAGTTCTTC. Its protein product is CASSLRQGNEQFF.

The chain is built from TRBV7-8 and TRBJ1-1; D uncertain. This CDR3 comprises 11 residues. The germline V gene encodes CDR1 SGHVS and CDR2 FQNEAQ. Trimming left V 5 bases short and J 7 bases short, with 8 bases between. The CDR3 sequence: CASSRVLEAFF. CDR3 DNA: TGTGCCAGCAGCCGGGTACTTGAAGCTTTCTTT. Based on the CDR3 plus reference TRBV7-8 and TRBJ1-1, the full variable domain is GAGVSQSPRYKVAKRGQDVALRCDPISGHVSLFWYQQALGQGPEFLTYFQNEAQLDKSGLPSDRFFAERPEGSVSTLKIQRTQQEDSAVYLCASSRVLEAFFGQGTRLTVV.

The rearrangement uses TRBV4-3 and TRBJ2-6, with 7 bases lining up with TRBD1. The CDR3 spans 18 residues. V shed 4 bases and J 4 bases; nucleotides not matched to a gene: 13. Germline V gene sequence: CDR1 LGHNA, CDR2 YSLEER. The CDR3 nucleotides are TGCGCCAGCAGCCCTGTCGGGACAGAGGCTACAGGGGCCAACGTCCTGACTTTC. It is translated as CASSPVGTEATGANVLTF.

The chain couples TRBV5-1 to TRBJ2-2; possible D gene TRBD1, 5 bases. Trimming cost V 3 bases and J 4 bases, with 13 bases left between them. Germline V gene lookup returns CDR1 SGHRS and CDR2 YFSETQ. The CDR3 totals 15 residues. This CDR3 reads CASSYDQRGTGELFF. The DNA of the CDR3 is TGCGCCAGCAGCTACGACCAAAGGGGCACCGGGGAGCTGTTTTTT.

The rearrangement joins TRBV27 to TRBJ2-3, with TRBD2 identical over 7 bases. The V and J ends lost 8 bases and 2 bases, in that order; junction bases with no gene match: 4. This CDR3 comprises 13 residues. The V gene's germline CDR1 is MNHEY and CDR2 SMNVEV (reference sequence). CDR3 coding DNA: TGTGCCAGCTCTGGGACTAACACAGATACGCAGTATTTT. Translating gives CASSGTNTDTQYF.

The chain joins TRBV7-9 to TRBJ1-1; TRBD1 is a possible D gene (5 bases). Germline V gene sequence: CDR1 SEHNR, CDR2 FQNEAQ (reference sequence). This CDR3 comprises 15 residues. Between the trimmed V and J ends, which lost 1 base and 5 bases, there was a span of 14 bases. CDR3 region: CASSLDPGYRTEAFF. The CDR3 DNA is TGTGCCAGCAGCTTAGACCCAGGGTATCGAACTGAAGCTTTCTTT.

In DNA form, the CDR3 reads TGTGCCAGCAGCTTAAAAGGACTAGCGGGGGGAGATACGCAGTATTTT. It encodes CASSLKGLAGGDTQYF. The chain has TRBV5-4 and TRBJ2-3, with 14 bases identical to TRBD2. This CDR3 comprises 16 residues. V was pared by 2 bases and J by 5 bases, with 4 bases of the junction left unmatched. CDR1 SGHNT and CDR2 YYREEE come from the germline V gene (reference sequence).

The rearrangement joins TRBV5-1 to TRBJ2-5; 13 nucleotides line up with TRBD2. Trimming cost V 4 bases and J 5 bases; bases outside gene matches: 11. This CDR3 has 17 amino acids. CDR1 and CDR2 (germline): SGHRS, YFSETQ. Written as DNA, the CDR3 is TGCGCCAGCAGCCCAGGACTAGCGGGGGCAAGGGATGAGACCCAGTACTTC. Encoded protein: CASSPGLAGARDETQYF.